Shown below are 13 T cell receptor beta chains from a single sample sequenced in a study of tumor-infiltrating lymphocytes in primary liver carcinoma. The authors made TCR beta cDNA from 450 to 600 ng total RNA with a constant-region primer. Slightly modified ARM-PCR with three nested multiplex PCR rounds yielded TCR beta libraries. A C-beta reverse primer was combined with TRBV1-TRBV30 forward primers in the first two PCR rounds, and each round had 10 cycles. One entry per CDR3 protein, called by TCRdb with MiXCR from the multiplex PCR reads. The table has tens of thousands of distinct CDR3 sequences, about 75% seen once; the top ten hold roughly 28%. From unsorted bulk tissue weighing roughly 17-31 mg, DNA and RNA were co-extracted. The sequenced sample was tumor-adjacent normal liver tissue. Receptor source: a man aged 40-50 years with primary liver carcinoma and hepatitis B virus infection.

This clonotype was seen many times. This chain uses TRBV28 with TRBJ2-1; perhaps TRBD1 as D (6 bases). Trimming stripped 6 bases from V and 1 base from J, with 13 bases between. Germline CDR1 and CDR2: MDHEN and SYDVKM. The CDR3 contains 15 residues. The CDR3 nucleotides read TGTGCCAGCAGCAGACTCGACAGGTCCTACAATGAGCAGTTCTTC. Amino acids: CASSRLDRSYNEQFF.

Remarks on this clonotype: No conserved phenylalanine or tryptophan is present at the end of the CDR3, so a read error is the likely explanation. J is TRBJ2-5 and V is TRBV11-2, with TRBD2 as a possible D gene (5 bases). Germline CDR1 is SGHAT and CDR2 is FQNNGV. CDR3 length: 18 residues. The CDR3 is CASGLDPWSSRRGETQYS. The CDR3 coding sequence is TGTGCCAGCGGCTTAGATCCGTGGTCTAGCAGGAGAGGAGAGACCCAGTACTCC.

This chain connects TRBV29-1 to TRBJ2-7; a possible D gene is TRBD1 (5 bases). V was cut by 7 bases and J by 4 bases, with 14 bases left in between. The CDR3 is 12 residues long. In germline, CDR1 is SQVTM, CDR2 ANQGSEA. This CDR3 reads CSAGTGPYEQYF. CDR3 DNA sequence: TGCAGCGCTGGAACAGGTCCATACGAGCAGTACTTC.

This clonotype was found a few times. This rearrangement joins TRBV4-2 to TRBJ2-1, with D possibly being TRBD2 (6 bases). The length of the CDR3 is 14 residues. Between the trimmed V and J ends, which lost 3 bases and 4 bases, there was a span of 10 bases. CDR1 LGHNA and CDR2 YNFKEQ come from the germline V gene. This CDR3 is CASSQRGLYNEQFF. The CDR3 coding sequence is TGTGCCAGCAGCCAGCGGGGACTGTACAATGAGCAGTTCTTC.

A few counts support this clonotype. J is TRBJ2-3 and V is TRBV24-1; D is unclear. Trimming removed 4 bases from V and 0 bases from J, with 1 base in between. Germline V gene sequence: CDR1 KGHDR, CDR2 SFDVKD. This CDR3 has 12 amino acids. The CDR3 DNA reads TGTGCCACCAGTGAGAGCACAGATACGCAGTATTTT. Its protein product is CATSESTDTQYF.

This clonotype occurred once. Being one base from a much bigger clone, this may be a read error. The chain couples TRBV28 to TRBJ1-3; D remains unclear. This CDR3 region has 15 residues. CDR1 is MDHEN and CDR2 is SYDVKM in the germline V gene. DNA of the CDR3: TGTACCAGCAGTTGGAATGCGAATGCGGGAAACACCATATATTTT. This sequence encodes CTSSWNANAGNTIYF.

This clonotype was counted a single time. The junction differs from germline at one of its ends, possibly a read error. The chain is built from TRBV7-9 and TRBJ1-1; perhaps TRBD1 as D (6 bases). Per the germline V gene, CDR1 is SEHNR and CDR2 is FQNEAQ (reference sequence). This CDR3 region has 15 residues. The DNA of the CDR3 is TGTACCAGCAACACCCGGACAGCTTCGAACACTGAAGCTTTCTTT. It yields the protein CTSNTRTASNTEAFF.

This clonotype showed up just once. The chain is built from TRBV19 and TRBJ2-3; 7 nucleotides agree with TRBD1. CDR1 LNHDA and CDR2 SQIVND come from the germline V gene (reference sequence). This CDR3 has 16 residues. After removal of 6 bases from V and 2 bases from J, the junction contained 11 bases not matched to a gene. The CDR3 region is CASRQGHVTDTDTQYF. For the CDR3, the DNA is TGTGCCAGTAGACAGGGGCATGTTACGGACACAGATACGCAGTATTTT.

This rearrangement joins TRBV29-1 to TRBJ2-7; 9 bases align to TRBD2. Germline V gene lookup returns CDR1 SQVTM and CDR2 ANQGSEA. V trimming: 4 bases; J trimming: 5 bases; junction bases outside the gene matches: 9. The CDR3 loop spans 14 amino acids. The CDR3: CSVVLAGASNEQYF. In DNA, the CDR3 is TGCAGCGTTGTTTTAGCGGGAGCATCCAACGAGCAGTACTTC.

This clonotype has a single count. The chain joins TRBV11-2 to TRBJ2-2; D may be TRBD2 (6 bases). Deletions cut 4 bases from V and 10 bases from J, with 22 bases between. There are 16 residues in the CDR3. Germline V gives CDR1 SGHAT, CDR2 FQNNGV. The CDR3 region has the DNA TGTGCCAGCAGCTGGGGACGGGGGTTGAACGCCGTGGAGCTGTTTTTT. Protein: CASSWGRGLNAVELFF.

Worth noting for this clonotype: An end of the junction differs from the germline gene, which may be a read error. The chain couples TRBV13 to TRBJ2-2; tentatively, D is TRBD2 (5 bases). Germline CDR1 reads PRHDT; CDR2 reads FYEKMQ (reference sequence). The CDR3 has 15 amino acids. This chain's CDR3 is CASTFNQLGTGKLFF. CDR3 nucleotide sequence: TGTGCCAGCACTTTCAACCAGCTTGGCACCGGGAAGCTGTTTTTT.

This clonotype appeared once. One end of the junction is discordant with germline, which a read error may explain. The chain joins TRBV14 to TRBJ2-1; the match to TRBD1 covers 9 bases. Germline lookup yields CDR1 SGHDN and CDR2 FVKESK. The CDR3 has 13 amino acids. The CDR3 coding sequence is TGTGTCAGCAGCCGAGACAGGGGGGTTACAAAGTTCTTC. Its protein is CVSSRDRGVTKFF.

The genes are TRBV6-1 and TRBJ2-7; no clear D gene. Trimming pared 4 bases from V and 0 bases from J, leaving 13 bases between. Germline-derived CDR1 and CDR2 are MNHNS and SASEGT. The CDR3 is 15 residues long. CDR3 coding DNA: TGTGCCAGCAGTGTTAGGACGGTGGGCTCCTACGAGCAGTACTTC. It translates to CASSVRTVGSYEQYF.